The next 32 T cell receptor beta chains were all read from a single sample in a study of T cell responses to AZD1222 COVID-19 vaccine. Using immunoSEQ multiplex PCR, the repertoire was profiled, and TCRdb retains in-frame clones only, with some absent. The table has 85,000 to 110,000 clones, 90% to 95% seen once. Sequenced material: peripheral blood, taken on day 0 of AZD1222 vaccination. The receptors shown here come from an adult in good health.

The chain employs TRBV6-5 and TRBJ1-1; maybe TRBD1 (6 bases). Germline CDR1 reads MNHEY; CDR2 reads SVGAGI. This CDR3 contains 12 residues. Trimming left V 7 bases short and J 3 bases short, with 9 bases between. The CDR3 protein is CASTKGDTEAFF. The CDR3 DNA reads TGTGCCAGCACAAAGGGGGACACTGAAGCTTTCTTT.

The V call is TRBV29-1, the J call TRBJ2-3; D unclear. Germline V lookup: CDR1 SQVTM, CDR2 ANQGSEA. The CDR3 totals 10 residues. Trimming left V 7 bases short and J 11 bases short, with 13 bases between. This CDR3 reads CSGGTPEQYF. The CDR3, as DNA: TGCAGCGGGGGAACTCCGGAGCAGTATTTT.

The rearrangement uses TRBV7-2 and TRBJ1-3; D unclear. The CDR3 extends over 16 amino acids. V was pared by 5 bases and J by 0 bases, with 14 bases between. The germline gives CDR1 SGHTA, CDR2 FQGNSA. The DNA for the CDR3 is TGTGCCAGCAGCCCCCCCGAGGGCCTCTCTGGAAACACCATATATTTT. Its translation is CASSPPEGLSGNTIYF.

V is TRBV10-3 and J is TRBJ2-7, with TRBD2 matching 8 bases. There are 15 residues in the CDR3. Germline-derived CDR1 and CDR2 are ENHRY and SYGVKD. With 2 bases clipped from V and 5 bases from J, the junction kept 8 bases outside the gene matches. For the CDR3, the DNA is TGTGCCATCAGTGAGGCGGCTAGCGGGTTGGACGAGCAGTACTTC. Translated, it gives CAISEAASGLDEQYF.

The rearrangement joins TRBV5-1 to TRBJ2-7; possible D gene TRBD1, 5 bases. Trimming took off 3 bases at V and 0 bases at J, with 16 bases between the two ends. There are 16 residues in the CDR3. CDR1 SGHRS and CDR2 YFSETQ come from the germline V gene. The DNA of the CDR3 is TGCGCCAGCAGCTGGGGCTCCCAGCTCCTCTCCTACGAGCAGTACTTC. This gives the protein CASSWGSQLLSYEQYF.

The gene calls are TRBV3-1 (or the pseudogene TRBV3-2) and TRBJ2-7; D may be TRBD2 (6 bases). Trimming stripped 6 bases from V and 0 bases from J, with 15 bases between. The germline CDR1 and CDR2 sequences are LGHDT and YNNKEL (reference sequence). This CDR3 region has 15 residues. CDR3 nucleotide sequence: TGTGCCAGCAGAGGTAGCGGCCGACACTCCTACGAGCAGTACTTC. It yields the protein CASRGSGRHSYEQYF.

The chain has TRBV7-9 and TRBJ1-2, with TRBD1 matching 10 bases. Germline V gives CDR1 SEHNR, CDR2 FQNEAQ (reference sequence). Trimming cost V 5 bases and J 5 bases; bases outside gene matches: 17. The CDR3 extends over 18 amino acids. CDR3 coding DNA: TGTGCCAGCAGCCTGTGGCCCGACCGGGACAGGGGTTCTTATGGCTACACCTTC. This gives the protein CASSLWPDRDRGSYGYTF. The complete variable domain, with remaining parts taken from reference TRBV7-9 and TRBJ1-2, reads DTGVSQNPRHKITKRGQNVTFRCDPISEHNRLYWYRQTLGQGPEFLTYFQNEAQLEKSRLLSDRFSAERPKGSFSTLEIQRTEQGDSAMYLCASSLWPDRDRGSYGYTFGSGTRLTVV.

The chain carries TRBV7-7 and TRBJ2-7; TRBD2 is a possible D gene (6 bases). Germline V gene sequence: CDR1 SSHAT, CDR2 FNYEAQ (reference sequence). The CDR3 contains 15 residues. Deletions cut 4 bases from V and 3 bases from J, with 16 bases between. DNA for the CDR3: TGTGCCAGCAGCTCCGAGGAGGGACCCGGCTACGAGCAGTACTTC. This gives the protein CASSSEEGPGYEQYF.

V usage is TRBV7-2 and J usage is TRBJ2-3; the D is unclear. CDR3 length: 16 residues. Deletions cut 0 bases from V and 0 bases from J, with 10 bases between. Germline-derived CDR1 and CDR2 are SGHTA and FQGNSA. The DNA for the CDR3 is TGTGCCAGCAGCTTAGCAGTCGGGTCTAGCACAGATACGCAGTATTTT. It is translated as CASSLAVGSSTDTQYF.

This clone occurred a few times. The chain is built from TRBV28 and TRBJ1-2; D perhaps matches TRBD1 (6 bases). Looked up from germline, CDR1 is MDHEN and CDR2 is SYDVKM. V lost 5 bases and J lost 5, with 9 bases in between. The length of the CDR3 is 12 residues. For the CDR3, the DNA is TGTGCCAGCAGTAGGGGGGGGTATGGCTACACCTTC. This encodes CASSRGGYGYTF.

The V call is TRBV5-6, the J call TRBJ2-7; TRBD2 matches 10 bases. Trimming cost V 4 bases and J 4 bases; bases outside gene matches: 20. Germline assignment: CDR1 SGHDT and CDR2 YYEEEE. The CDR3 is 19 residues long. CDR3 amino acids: CASSLKRPGLARSKYEQYF. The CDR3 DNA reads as TGTGCCAGCAGCCTCAAACGGCCGGGACTAGCGCGCTCAAAATACGAGCAGTACTTC.

DNA of the CDR3: TGTGCCAGCAGTTGGACCCTCCTTAACTATGGCTACACCTTC. Its protein is CASSWTLLNYGYTF. The genes are TRBV6-5 and TRBJ1-2; D is unresolved. The CDR3 is made up of 14 amino acids. CDR1 and CDR2 (germline): MNHEY, SVGAGI. With 4 bases removed from V and 1 base from J, the gap between germline ends came to 10 bases.

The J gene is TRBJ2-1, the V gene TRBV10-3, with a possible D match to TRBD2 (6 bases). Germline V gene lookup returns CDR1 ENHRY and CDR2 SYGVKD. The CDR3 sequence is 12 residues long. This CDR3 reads CACRETYNEQFF. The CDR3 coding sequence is TGTGCTTGTCGGGAGACTTACAATGAGCAGTTCTTC.

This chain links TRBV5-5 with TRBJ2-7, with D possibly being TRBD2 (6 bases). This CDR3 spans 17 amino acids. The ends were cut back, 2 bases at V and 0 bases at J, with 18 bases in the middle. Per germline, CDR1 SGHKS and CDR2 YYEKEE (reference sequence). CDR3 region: CASSFTLTGGLSYEQYF. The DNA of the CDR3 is TGTGCCAGCAGCTTCACACTTACCGGAGGGCTCTCCTACGAGCAGTACTTC.

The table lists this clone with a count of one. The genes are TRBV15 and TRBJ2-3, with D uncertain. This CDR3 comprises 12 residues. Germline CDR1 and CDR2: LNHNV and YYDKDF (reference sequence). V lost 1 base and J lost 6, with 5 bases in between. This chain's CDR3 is CATSRADDTQYF. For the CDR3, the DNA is TGTGCCACCAGCAGAGCGGACGATACGCAGTATTTT.

This chain's CDR3 is CASSITDTEAFF. CDR3 bases: TGTGCCAGCAGTATAACAGACACTGAAGCTTTCTTT. The V and J genes are TRBV6-5 and TRBJ1-1; D gene unclear. V was cut by 5 bases and J by 3 bases, with 7 bases left in between. Germline V gene sequence: CDR1 MNHEY, CDR2 SVGAGI. CDR3 length: 12 residues.

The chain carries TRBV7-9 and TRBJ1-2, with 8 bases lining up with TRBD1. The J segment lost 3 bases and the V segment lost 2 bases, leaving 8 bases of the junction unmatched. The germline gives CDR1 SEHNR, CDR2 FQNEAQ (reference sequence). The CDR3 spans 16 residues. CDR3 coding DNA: TGTGCCAGCAGCTTATCGGGGACACAGGGGGACTATGGCTACACCTTC. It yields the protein CASSLSGTQGDYGYTF.

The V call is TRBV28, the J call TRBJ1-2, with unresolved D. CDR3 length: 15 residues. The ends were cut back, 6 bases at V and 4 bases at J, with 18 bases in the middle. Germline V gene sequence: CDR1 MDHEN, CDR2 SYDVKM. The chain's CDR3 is CASSPADLIAYGYTF. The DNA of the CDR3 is TGTGCCAGCAGCCCCGCGGACCTGATCGCCTATGGCTACACCTTC.

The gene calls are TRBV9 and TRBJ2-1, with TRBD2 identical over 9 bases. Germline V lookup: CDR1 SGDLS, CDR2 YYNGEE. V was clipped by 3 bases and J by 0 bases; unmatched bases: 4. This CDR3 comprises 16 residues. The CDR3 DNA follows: TGTGCCAGCAGCGGTCGTAGCGGGAGCTCCTACAATGAGCAGTTCTTC. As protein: CASSGRSGSSYNEQFF.

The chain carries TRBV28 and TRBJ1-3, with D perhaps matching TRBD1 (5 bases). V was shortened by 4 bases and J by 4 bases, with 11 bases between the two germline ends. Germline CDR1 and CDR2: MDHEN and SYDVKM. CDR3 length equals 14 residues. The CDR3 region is CASSWGVSGNTIYF. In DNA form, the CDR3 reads TGTGCCAGCAGTTGGGGGGTGTCGGGAAACACCATATATTTT.

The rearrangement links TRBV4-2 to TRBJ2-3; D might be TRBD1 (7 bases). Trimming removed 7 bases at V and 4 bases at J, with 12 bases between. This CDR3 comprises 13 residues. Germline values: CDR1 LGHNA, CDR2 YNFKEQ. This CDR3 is CASNDREADTQYF. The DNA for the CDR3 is TGTGCCAGCAACGACAGGGAGGCAGATACGCAGTATTTT.

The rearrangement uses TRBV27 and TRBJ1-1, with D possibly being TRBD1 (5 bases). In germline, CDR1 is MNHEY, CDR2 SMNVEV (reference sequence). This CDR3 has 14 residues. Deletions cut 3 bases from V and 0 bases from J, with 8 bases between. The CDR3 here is CASSFRGLNTEAFF. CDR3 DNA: TGTGCCAGCAGTTTTCGGGGACTGAACACTGAAGCTTTCTTT.

This CDR3 reads CASSPSPISSYEQYF. In DNA form, the CDR3 reads TGTGCCAGCAGCCCATCACCGATAAGCTCCTACGAGCAGTACTTC. The chain has TRBV7-2 and TRBJ2-7; D remains ambiguous. The CDR3 extends over 15 amino acids. Per the germline V gene, CDR1 is SGHTA and CDR2 is FQGNSA. V was cut by 5 bases and J by 0 bases, with 14 bases left in between. The whole variable domain, remainder taken from reference TRBV7-2 and TRBJ2-7, is GAGVSQSPSNKVTEKGKDVELRCDPISGHTALYWYRQSLGQGLEFLIYFQGNSAPDKSGLPSDRFSAERTGGSVSTLTIQRTQQEDSAVYLCASSPSPISSYEQYFGPGTRLTVT.

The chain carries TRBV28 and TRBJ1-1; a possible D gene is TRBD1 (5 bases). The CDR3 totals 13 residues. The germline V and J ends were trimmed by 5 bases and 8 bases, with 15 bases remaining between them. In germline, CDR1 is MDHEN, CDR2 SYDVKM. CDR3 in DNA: TGTGCCAGCAGTGACAGTTCCCAAGGCGAAGCTTTCTTT. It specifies CASSDSSQGEAFF.

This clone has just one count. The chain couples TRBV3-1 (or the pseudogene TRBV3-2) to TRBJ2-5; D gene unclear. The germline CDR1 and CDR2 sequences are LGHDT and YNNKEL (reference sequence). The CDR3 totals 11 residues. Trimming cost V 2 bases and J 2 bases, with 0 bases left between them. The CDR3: CASSQQETQYF. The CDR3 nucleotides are TGTGCCAGCAGCCAACAAGAGACCCAGTACTTC.

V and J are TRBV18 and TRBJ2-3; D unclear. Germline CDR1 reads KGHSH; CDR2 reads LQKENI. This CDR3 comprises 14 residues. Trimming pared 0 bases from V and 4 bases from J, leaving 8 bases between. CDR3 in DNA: TGTGCCAGCTCACCACCGAGTGCTCCAGATACGCAGTATTTT. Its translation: CASSPPSAPDTQYF.

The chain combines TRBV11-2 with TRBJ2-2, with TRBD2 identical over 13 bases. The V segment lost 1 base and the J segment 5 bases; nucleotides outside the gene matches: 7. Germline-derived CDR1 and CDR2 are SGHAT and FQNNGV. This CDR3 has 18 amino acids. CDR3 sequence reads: CASSLALAGGLSTGELFF. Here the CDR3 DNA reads TGTGCCAGCAGCTTAGCACTAGCGGGAGGGTTAAGTACCGGGGAGCTGTTTTTT.

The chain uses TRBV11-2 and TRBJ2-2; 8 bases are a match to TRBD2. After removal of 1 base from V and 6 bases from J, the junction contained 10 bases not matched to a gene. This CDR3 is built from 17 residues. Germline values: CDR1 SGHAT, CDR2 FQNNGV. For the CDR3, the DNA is TGTGCCAGCAGCTTAGGGGTGGCGGGAGGCCGCCCCGGGGAGCTGTTTTTT. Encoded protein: CASSLGVAGGRPGELFF.

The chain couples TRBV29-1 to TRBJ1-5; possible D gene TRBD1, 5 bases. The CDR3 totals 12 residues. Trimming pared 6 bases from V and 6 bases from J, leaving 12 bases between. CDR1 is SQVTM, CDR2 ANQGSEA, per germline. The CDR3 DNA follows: TGCAGCGTGGGGGATGCGGGTCAGCCCCAGCATTTT. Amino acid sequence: CSVGDAGQPQHF.

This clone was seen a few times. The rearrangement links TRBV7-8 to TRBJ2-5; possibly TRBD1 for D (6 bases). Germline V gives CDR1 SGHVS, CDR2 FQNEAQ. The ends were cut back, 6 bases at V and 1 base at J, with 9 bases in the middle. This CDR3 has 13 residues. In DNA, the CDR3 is TGTGCCAGCAGGACAGGACCCCAAGAGACCCAGTACTTC. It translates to CASRTGPQETQYF.

The CDR3 DNA reads TGTGCCAGCACCCCGGGCAGCTATGGCTACACCTTC. Its protein is CASTPGSYGYTF. The J gene is TRBJ1-2, the V gene TRBV2; no definite D call. The germline CDR1 and CDR2 sequences are SNHLY and FYNNEI. There are 12 residues in the CDR3. Trimming shortened V by 7 bases and J by 4 bases, and 10 bases separated the two germline ends.

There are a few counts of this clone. CDR3 bases: TGTGCCAGCAGCGTGGGGTGGGGGGATTCACCCCTCCACTTT. Its protein product is CASSVGWGDSPLHF. The chain links TRBV5-4 to TRBJ1-6, with D tentatively TRBD1 (5 bases). Trimming took 4 bases from V and 8 from J, leaving 13 bases between them. This CDR3 region has 14 residues. The germline CDR1 and CDR2 sequences are SGHNT and YYREEE (reference sequence).